These T cell receptor beta chains were read from a single sample in a study of lung T cells in sarcoidosis with Löfgren's syndrome. In TCRdb, the reads were re-called with MiXCR into one record per CDR3 protein. The repertoire holds roughly 20,000 distinct CDR3 sequences, with roughly 22% as singletons. Sequencing used CD4+ T cells from PBMCs. The receptors shown here come from a human donor with sarcoidosis (Löfgren's syndrome or another form), or a control subject (not recorded which). The CDR3 runs from the conserved cysteine through the conserved F or W. The D gene is left open where the match is weak.

j_call	v_call	d_call	cdr3_aa
TRBJ2-1	TRBV7-2	TRBD2	CASSLGRGGSSYNEQLF
TRBJ2-3	TRBV2	TRBD2	CASSEGTSGQATQYF
TRBJ2-7	TRBV7-9	-	CASSAKGLNYEQYF
TRBJ2-3	TRBV15	-	CATSREQGVDTQYF
TRBJ1-1	TRBV28	TRBD1	CASSSDGQGRNTEAFF
TRBJ2-1	TRBV12-3/TRBV12-4	TRBD2	CASSLALAGGLDEQFF
TRBJ2-1	TRBV27	-	CASSLTGRGNEQFF
TRBJ2-1	TRBV12-3/TRBV12-4	TRBD2	CASSFAGESSYNEQFF
TRBJ2-1	TRBV20-1	TRBD2	CSHSGGDNEQFF
TRBJ1-5	TRBV28	-	CASITDLSNQPQHF
TRBJ2-1	TRBV6-1	-	CASSVNYNEQFF
TRBJ2-6	TRBV20-1	-	CSARDVTGANILTF
TRBJ2-1	TRBV12-3/TRBV12-4	TRBD2	CASSLARTSGGVQNEQFF
TRBJ2-1	TRBV24-1	TRBD1	CATSNIGGGYNEQFF
TRBJ2-3	TRBV28	TRBD2	CASSFFRAGGGDTQYF
TRBJ2-7	TRBV29-1	TRBD1	CSVEGGQGAGEQYF